This record concerns one TCR beta chain sequence. Its antigen is unknown. The data are from a study of T-cell memory formation after mild COVID-19. Study overall: TCR clusters were mostly confined to one donor each. Findings and limits, study-wide: Among CD4+ contracting clones, most were CM and EM, and CD8+ ones EMRA. Still unconfirmed is whether the second-wave clones peaking on day 37 recognized SARS-CoV-2.

J gave up 5 bases and V 6 bases, and 8 bases lay outside the gene matches. Germline lookup yields CDR1 SGHKS and CDR2 YYEKEE (reference sequence). CDR3 size: 14 residues. Using its own MiXCR run on the 5' RACE reads, TCRdb lists one record per CDR3 protein. The repertoire includes just under 550,000 distinct CDR3 sequences, 20% of them detected once, and 12% sits in the top ten. The genes are TRBV5-5 and TRBJ2-7; 10 nucleotides match TRBD1. The sequencing input was PBMCs or a T cell subset sorted from them (not recorded which). This clonotype was sampled from an adult woman who had mild COVID-19 (a few samples of this study predate the infection). Cell type and time point are not known. The CDR3 DNA sequence: TGTGCCAGCAACACCGGGACAGGGGTGAACGAGCAGTACTTC. Its protein is CASNTGTGVNEQYF.